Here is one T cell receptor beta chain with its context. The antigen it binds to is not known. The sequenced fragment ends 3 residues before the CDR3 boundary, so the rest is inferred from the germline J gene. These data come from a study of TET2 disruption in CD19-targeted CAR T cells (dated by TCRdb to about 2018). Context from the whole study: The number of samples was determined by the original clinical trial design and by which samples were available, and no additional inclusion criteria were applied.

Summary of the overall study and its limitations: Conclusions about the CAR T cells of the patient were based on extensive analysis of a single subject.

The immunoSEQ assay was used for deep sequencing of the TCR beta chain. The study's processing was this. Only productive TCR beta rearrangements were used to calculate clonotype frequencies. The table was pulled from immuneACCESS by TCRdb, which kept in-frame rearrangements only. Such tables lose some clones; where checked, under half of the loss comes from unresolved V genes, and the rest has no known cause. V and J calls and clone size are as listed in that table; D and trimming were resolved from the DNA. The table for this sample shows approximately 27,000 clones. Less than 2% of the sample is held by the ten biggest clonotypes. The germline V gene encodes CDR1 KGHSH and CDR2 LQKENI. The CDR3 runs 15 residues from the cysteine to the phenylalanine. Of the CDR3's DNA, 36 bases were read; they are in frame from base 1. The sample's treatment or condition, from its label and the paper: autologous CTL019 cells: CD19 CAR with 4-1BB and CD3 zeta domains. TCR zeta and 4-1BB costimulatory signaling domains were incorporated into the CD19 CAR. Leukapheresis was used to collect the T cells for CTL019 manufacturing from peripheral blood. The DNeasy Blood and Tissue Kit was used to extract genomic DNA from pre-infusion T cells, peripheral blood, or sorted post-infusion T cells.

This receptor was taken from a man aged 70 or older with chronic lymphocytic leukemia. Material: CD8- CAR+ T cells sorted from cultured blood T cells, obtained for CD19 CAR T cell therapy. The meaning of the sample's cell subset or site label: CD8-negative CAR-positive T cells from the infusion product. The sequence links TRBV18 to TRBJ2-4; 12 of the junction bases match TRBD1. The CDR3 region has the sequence CASSRGQGAGYGQYF. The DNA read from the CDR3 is TGTGCCAGCTCAAGGGGACAGGGGGCAGGCTATGGT.